The 5 T cell receptor beta chains below were found in one sample sequenced in a study of blood T cell repertoires in COVID-19. The method was immunoSEQ multiplex PCR; TCRdb's version includes in-frame clones alone and lacks a portion of them. This table holds 220,000 or so clones, less than 90% found once. Input material: PBMCs or T cells enriched from blood (not recorded which). The receptors stem from a woman aged 35 to 49 who had recovered from COVID-19.

This chain connects TRBV14 to TRBJ1-4; D unclear. From germline, CDR1 is SGHDN and CDR2 FVKESK. Between the trimmed V and J ends, which lost 0 bases and 7 bases, there was a span of 9 bases. The CDR3 is 14 residues long. The CDR3 region has the DNA TGTGCCAGCAGCCAAGATCGGCGCGGTGAAAAACTGTTTTTT. It codes for CASSQDRRGEKLFF. Full variable domain (outside the CDR3, taken from reference TRBV14 and TRBJ1-4): EAGVTQFPSHSVIEKGQTVTLRCDPISGHDNLYWYRRVMGKEIKFLLHFVKESKQDESGMPNNRFLAERTGGTYSTLKVQPAELEDSGVYFCASSQDRRGEKLFFGSGTQLSVL.

With respect to this clone: The sample holds other DNA sequences that translate to the same CDR3. In DNA, the CDR3 is TGTGCCAGCAGCACGAGCTCCTACAATGAGCAGTTCTTC. Amino acids: CASSTSSYNEQFF. The chain combines TRBV6-2 or TRBV6-3 with TRBJ2-1, with unresolved D. The CDR3 is made up of 13 amino acids. V was clipped by 6 bases and J by 0 bases, with 6 bases between them. Per the germline V gene, CDR1 is MNHEY and CDR2 is SVGEGT.

This rearrangement joins TRBV5-4 to TRBJ2-7, with 8 bases matching TRBD1. CDR1 SGHNT and CDR2 YYREEE come from the germline V gene (reference sequence). The CDR3 length is 11 residues. Unmatched junction bases numbered 2, after V lost 10 bases and J lost 2 bases. The CDR3 protein is CAYRGAYEQYF. CDR3 sequence (DNA): TGTGCCTACAGGGGGGCCTACGAGCAGTACTTC.

This clone was seen just once. The J gene is TRBJ1-2, the V gene TRBV10-3; TRBD1 matches at 10 bases. CDR3 length: 15 residues. Germline lookup yields CDR1 ENHRY and CDR2 SYGVKD. Losses at the gene ends were 5 bases for V and 7 bases for J; bases not matched to a gene: 10. The CDR3 here is CAISLMTGTGVGYTF. In nucleotides, the CDR3 is TGTGCCATCAGTTTAATGACCGGGACAGGGGTTGGCTACACCTTC.

This chain links TRBV7-3 with TRBJ2-7; D perhaps matches TRBD2 (5 bases). V was pared by 4 bases and J by 3 bases, with 13 bases between. This CDR3 comprises 14 residues. The germline CDR1 and CDR2 sequences are SGHTA and FQGTGA. CDR3 residues: CASSSRGLYYEQYF. CDR3 coding DNA: TGTGCCAGCAGCTCCCGCGGACTCTACTACGAGCAGTACTTC.